This paragraph reports one T cell receptor beta chain. Its antigen remains unidentified. This entry belongs to a study of CD8 T cells in ankylosing spondylitis. General study results and limits: Ankylosing spondylitis blood seemed to carry a telltale TCR beta motif made of under ten highly homologous variants. Certain motif variants had earlier appeared in reactive arthritis synovial fluid and blood. Matched ankylosing spondylitis synovial fluid reportedly showed significant enrichment of disease-linked clones. In peripheral blood, disease-linked CD8+ clones occurred at relatively low frequencies.

Germline CDR1 MDHEN, CDR2 SYDVKM. The CDR3 loop spans 15 amino acids. The V gene lost 4 bases and the J gene lost 3 bases, with 12 bases spanning the gap. TCRdb re-called the 5' RACE reads with MiXCR, one entry per CDR3 protein. The sample includes around 18,000 distinct CDR3 sequences, roughly 8% of them seen just once. Sequencing input: blood. The V gene is TRBV28, the J gene TRBJ2-2; a weak D match, TRBD2 (6 bases). This sequence was found in a male donor with ankylosing spondylitis or in good health (not recorded which). The CDR3, as DNA: TGTGCCAGCAGTTACGCGGGACTTCACACCGGGGAGCTGTTTTTT. It is translated as CASSYAGLHTGELFF.